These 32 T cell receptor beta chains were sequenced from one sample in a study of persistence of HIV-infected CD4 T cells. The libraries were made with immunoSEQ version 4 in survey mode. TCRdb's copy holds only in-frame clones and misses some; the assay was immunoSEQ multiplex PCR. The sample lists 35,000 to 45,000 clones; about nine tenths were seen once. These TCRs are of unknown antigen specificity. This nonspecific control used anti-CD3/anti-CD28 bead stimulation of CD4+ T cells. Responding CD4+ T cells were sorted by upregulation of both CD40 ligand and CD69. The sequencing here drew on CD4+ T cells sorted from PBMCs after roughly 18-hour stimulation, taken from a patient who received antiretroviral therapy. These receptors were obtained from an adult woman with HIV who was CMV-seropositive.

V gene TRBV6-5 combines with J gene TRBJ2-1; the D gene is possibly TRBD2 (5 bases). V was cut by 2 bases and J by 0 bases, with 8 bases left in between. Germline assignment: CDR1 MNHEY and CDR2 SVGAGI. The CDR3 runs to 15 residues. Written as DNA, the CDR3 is TGTGCCAGCAGTTACGCGCTAGCCTCCTACAATGAGCAGTTCTTC. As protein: CASSYALASYNEQFF.

The CDR3 spells CASSLGTSWDAVDGYTF. The CDR3, as DNA: TGCGCCAGCAGCTTGGGCACTAGTTGGGACGCGGTAGATGGCTACACCTTC. The chain employs TRBV5-1 and TRBJ1-2; perhaps TRBD1 as D (5 bases). V was cut by 0 bases and J by 6 bases, with 21 bases left in between. The germline V gene encodes CDR1 SGHRS and CDR2 YFSETQ. The CDR3 consists of 17 residues.

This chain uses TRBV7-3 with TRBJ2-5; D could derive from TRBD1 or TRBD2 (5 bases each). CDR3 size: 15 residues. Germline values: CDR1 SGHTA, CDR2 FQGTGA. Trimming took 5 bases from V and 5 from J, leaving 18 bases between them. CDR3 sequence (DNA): TGTGCCAGCAGCCAGGGATCCGGGACGGAGGAGACCCAGTACTTC. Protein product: CASSQGSGTEETQYF.

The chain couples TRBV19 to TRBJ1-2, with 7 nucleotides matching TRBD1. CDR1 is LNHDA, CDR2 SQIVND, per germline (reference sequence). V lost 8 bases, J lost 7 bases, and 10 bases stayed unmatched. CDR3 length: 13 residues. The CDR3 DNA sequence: TGTGCCAGTTCTGGACAGGTTGTATCTGGCTACACCTTC. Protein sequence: CASSGQVVSGYTF.

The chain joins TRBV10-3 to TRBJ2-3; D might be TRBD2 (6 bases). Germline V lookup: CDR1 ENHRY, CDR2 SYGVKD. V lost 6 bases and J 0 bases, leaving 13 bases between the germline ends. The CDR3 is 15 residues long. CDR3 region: CAISKSGTSTDTQYF. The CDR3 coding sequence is TGTGCCATCAGCAAATCGGGGACTAGCACAGATACGCAGTATTTT.

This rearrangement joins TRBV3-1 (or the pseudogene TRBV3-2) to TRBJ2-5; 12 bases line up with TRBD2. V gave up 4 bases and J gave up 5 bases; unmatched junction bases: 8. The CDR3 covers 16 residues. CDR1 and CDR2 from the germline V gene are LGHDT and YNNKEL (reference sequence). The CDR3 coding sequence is TGTGCCAGCAGCCCTCTAGCGGGGGGGGGCGTGGAGACCCAGTACTTC. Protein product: CASSPLAGGGVETQYF.

In DNA, the CDR3 is TGTGCCAGCAGCCAGACAGGCTACGAGCAGTACGTC. Its protein is CASSQTGYEQYV. This chain joins TRBV6-5 and TRBJ2-7; weak D call: TRBD1 (6 bases). Germline-derived CDR1 and CDR2 are MNHEY and SVGAGI. The germline V and J ends were trimmed by 6 bases and 3 bases, with 9 bases remaining between them. The CDR3 sequence is 12 residues long.

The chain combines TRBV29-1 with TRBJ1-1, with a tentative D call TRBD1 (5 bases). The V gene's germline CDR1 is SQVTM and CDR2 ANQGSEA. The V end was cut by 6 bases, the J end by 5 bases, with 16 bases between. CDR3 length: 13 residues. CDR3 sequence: CSVAFDSRTEAFF. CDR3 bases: TGCAGCGTAGCCTTCGACAGTAGGACTGAAGCTTTCTTT.

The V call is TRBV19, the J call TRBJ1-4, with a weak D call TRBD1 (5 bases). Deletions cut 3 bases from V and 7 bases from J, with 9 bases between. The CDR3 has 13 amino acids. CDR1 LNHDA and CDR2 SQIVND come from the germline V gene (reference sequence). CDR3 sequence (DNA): TGTGCCAGTAGTATCCAGAGGGGTGAAAAACTGTTTTTT. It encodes CASSIQRGEKLFF.

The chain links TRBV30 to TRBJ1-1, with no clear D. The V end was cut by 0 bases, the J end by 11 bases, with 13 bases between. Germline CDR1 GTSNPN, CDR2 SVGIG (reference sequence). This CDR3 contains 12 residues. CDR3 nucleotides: TGTGCCTGGAGTGTACTTCTGCCTGGGGCTTTCTTT. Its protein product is CAWSVLLPGAFF.

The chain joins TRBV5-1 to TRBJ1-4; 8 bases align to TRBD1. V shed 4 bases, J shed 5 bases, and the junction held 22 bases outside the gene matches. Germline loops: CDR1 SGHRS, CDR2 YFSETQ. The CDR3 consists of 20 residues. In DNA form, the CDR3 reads TGCGCCAGCAGCCCGAGGTGGGCCGAAGGGGGGACAGGATACAATGAAAAACTGTTTTTT. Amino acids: CASSPRWAEGGTGYNEKLFF. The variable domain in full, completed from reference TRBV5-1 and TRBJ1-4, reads KAGVTQTPRYLIKTRGQQVTLSCSPISGHRSVSWYQQTPGQGLQFLFEYFSETQRNKGNFPGRFSGRQFSNSRSEMNVSTLELGDSALYLCASSPRWAEGGTGYNEKLFFGSGTQLSVL.

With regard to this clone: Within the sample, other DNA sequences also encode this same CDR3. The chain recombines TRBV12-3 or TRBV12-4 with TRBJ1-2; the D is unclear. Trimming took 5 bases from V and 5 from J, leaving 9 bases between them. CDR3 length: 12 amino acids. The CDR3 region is CASSRTGYGYTF. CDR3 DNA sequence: TGTGCCAGCAGTCGGACGGGGTATGGCTACACCTTC.

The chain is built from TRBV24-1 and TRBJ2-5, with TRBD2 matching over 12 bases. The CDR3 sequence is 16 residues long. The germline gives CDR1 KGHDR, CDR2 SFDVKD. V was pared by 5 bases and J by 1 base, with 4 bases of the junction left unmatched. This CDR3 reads CATSGTSGVSQETQYF. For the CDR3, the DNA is TGTGCCACCAGTGGGACTAGCGGGGTGAGCCAAGAGACCCAGTACTTC.

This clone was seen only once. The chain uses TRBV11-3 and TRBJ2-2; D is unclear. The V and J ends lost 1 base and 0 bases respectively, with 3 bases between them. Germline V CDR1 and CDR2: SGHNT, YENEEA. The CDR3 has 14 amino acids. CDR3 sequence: CASSLAPNTGELFF. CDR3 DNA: TGTGCCAGCAGCTTAGCACCGAACACCGGGGAGCTGTTTTTT.

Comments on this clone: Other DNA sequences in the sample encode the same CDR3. The CDR3 DNA follows: TGTGCCAGCAGTGAACGCAGAAACTATGGCTACACCTTC. Protein: CASSERRNYGYTF. The V call is TRBV6-1, the J call TRBJ1-2; no clear D. Germline CDR1 and CDR2: MNHNS and SASEGT. The CDR3 length is 13 residues. V was cut by 2 bases and J by 2 bases, with 6 bases left in between.

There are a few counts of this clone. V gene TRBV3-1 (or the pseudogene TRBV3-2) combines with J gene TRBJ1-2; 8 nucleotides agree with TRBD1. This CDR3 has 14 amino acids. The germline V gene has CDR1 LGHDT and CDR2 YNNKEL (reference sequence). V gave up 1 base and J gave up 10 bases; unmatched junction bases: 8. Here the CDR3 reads CASSQGVQGAIYTF. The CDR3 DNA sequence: TGTGCCAGCAGCCAAGGCGTTCAGGGGGCGATCTACACCTTC.

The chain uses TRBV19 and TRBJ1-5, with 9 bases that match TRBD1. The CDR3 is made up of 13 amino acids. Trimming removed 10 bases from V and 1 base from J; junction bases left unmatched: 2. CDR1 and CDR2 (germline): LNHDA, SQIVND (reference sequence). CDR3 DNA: TGTGCCATCGGGACAGGGAGCAATCAGCCCCAGCATTTT. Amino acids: CAIGTGSNQPQHF. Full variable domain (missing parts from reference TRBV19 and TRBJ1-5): DGGITQSPKYLFRKEGQNVTLSCEQNLNHDAMYWYRQDPGQGLRLIYYSQIVNDFQKGDIAEGYSVSREKKESFPLTVTSAQKNPTAFYLCAIGTGSNQPQHFGDGTRLSIL.

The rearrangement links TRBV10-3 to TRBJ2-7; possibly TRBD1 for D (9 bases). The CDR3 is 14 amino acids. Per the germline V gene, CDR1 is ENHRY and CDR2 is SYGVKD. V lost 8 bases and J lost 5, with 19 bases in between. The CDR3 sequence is CAIRGGDRAHEQYF. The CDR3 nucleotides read TGTGCCATCCGGGGGGGGGACAGGGCCCACGAGCAGTACTTC.

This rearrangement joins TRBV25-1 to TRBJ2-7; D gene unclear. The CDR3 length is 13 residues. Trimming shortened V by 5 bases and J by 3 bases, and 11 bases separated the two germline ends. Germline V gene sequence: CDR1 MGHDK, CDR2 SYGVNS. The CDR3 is CASSWAGSYEQYF. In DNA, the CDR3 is TGTGCCAGCAGTTGGGCAGGCAGCTACGAGCAGTACTTC.

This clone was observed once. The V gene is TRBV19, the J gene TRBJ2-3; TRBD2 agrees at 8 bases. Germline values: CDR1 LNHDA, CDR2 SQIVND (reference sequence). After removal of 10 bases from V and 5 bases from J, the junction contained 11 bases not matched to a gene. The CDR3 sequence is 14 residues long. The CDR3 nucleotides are TGTGCCACTATGGGGCGGGGGGCCATAGATACGCAGTATTTT. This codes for CATMGRGAIDTQYF.

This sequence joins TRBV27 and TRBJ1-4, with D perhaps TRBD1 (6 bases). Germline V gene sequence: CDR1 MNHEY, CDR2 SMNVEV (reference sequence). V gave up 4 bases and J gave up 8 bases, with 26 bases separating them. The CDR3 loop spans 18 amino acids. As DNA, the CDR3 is TGTGCCAGCAGTTCCGAACCTTTCGACAGGTGGAAAGGCGAAAAACTGTTTTTT. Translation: CASSSEPFDRWKGEKLFF.

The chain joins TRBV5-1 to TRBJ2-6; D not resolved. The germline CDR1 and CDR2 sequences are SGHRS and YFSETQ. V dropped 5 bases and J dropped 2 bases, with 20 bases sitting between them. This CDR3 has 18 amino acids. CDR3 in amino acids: CASSSAALSSPGANVLTF. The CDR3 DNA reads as TGCGCCAGCAGTTCAGCAGCCTTATCCTCACCTGGGGCCAACGTCCTGACTTTC.

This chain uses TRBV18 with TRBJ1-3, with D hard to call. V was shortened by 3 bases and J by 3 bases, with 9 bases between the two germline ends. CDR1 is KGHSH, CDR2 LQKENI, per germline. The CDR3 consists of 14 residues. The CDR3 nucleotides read TGTGCCAGCTCACCTGCCAAGGGTGGAAACACCATATATTTT. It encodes CASSPAKGGNTIYF. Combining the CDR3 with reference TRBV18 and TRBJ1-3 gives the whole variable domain NAGVMQNPRHLVRRRGQEARLRCSPMKGHSHVYWYRQLPEEGLKFMVYLQKENIIDESGMPKERFSAEFPKEGPSILRIQQVVRGDSAAYFCASSPAKGGNTIYFGEGSWLTVV.

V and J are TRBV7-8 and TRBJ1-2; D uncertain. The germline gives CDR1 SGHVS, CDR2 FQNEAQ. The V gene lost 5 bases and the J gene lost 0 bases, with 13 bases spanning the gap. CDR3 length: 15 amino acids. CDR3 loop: CASSPGMPTNYGYTF. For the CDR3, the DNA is TGTGCCAGCAGCCCCGGCATGCCGACTAACTATGGCTACACCTTC.

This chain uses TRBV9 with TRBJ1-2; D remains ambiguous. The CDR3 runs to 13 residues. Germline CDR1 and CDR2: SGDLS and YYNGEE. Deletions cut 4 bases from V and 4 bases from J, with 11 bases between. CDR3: CASSPGRSYGYTF. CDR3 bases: TGTGCCAGCAGCCCCGGACGGAGCTATGGCTACACCTTC.

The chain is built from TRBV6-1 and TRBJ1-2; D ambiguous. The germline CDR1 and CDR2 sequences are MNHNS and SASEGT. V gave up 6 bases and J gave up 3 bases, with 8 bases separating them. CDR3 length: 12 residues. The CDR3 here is CASSGEYYGYTF. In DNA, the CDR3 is TGTGCCAGCAGCGGGGAGTACTATGGCTACACCTTC.

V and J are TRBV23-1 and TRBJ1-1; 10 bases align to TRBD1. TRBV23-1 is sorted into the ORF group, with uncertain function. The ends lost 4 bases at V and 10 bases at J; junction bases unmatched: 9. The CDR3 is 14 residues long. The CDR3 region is CASSPGGDRGRAFF. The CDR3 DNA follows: TGCGCCAGCAGTCCGGGGGGGGACAGGGGCCGAGCTTTCTTT.

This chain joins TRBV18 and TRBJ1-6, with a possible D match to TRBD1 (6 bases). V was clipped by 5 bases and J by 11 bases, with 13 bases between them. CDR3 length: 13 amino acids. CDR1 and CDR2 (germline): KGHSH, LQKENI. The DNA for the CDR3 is TGTGCCAGCTCAGAGACAGGCCCGCCACCCCTCCACTTT. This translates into CASSETGPPPLHF.

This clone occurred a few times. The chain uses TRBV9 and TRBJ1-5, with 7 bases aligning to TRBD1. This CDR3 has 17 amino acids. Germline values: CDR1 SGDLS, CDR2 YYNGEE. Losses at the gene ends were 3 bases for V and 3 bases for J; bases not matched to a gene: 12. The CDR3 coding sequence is TGTGCCAGCAGCGAACGGGACAGCGCAACTTTCAATCAGCCCCAGCATTTT. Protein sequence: CASSERDSATFNQPQHF.

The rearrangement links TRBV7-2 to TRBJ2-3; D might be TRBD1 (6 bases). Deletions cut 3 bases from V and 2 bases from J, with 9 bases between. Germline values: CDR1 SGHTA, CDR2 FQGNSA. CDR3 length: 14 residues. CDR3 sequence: CASSFGGFTDTQYF. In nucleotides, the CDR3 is TGTGCCAGCAGCTTTGGGGGCTTCACAGATACGCAGTATTTT.

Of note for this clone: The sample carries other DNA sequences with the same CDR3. The CDR3, as DNA: TGTGCCAGCAGCTTAACGGGCGGCAACTCTGGAAACACCATATATTTT. It translates to CASSLTGGNSGNTIYF. The genes are TRBV7-2 and TRBJ1-3; no clear D. This CDR3 contains 16 residues. The V gene lost 2 bases and the J gene lost 0 bases, with 11 bases spanning the gap. Germline CDR1 and CDR2: SGHTA and FQGNSA.

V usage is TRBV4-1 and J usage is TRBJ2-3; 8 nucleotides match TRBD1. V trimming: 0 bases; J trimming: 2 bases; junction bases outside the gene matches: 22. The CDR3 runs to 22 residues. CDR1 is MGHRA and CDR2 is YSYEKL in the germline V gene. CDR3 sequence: CASSQDPVVGTGQGRYTDTQYF. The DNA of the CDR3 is TGCGCCAGCAGCCAAGATCCCGTCGTCGGGACAGGCCAAGGGAGATACACAGATACGCAGTATTTT.